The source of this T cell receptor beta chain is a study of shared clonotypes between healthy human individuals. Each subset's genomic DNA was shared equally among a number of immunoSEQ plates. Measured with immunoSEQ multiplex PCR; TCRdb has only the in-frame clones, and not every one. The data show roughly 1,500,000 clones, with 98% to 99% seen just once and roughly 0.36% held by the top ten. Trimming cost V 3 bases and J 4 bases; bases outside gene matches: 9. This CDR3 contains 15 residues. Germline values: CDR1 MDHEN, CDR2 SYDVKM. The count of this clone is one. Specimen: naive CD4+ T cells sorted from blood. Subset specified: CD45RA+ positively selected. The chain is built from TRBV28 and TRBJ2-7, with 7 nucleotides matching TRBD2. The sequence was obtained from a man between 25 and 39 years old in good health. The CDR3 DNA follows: TGTGCCAGCAGTTTGAGGGGCGGGAGTAGGTACGAGCAGTACTTC. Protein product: CASSLRGGSRYEQYF.